What follows are 29 T cell receptor beta chains derived from one specimen sequenced in a study of T cell responses to AZD1222 COVID-19 vaccine. Assay: immunoSEQ multiplex PCR; the TCRdb copy retains only in-frame clones and omits some. The table lists 91,000 or so clones, more than 85% of them singletons. The sequences come from peripheral blood, collected 28 days after the second AZD1222 dose. The receptors were sampled from an adult who received the AZD1222 COVID-19 vaccine.

V gene TRBV19 combines with J gene TRBJ2-1; 8 positions agree with TRBD1. Germline V gene sequence: CDR1 LNHDA, CDR2 SQIVND (reference sequence). J was trimmed by 8 bases and V by 10 bases; bases with no gene match: 10. The length of the CDR3 is 13 residues. The CDR3 DNA is TGTGCCATTGCGGACAGGGTAAGCGATGAGCAGTTCTTC. Its protein product is CAIADRVSDEQFF.

The chain carries TRBV19 and TRBJ1-1; TRBD1 is a possible D gene (5 bases). Germline CDR1 and CDR2: LNHDA and SQIVND (reference sequence). This CDR3 has 15 amino acids. V shed 6 bases and J shed 0 bases, with 14 bases lying between them. The CDR3 DNA reads TGTGCCAGTAGGACAGCCGAGAACATGAACACTGAAGCTTTCTTT. This codes for CASRTAENMNTEAFF.

This clone was seen just once. The rearrangement links TRBV29-1 to TRBJ1-2; 8 positions agree with TRBD1. This CDR3 contains 13 residues. The V and J ends lost 4 bases and 5 bases, in that order; junction bases with no gene match: 6. Germline values: CDR1 SQVTM, CDR2 ANQGSEA. The CDR3 DNA follows: TGCAGCGTTGCATGGGGACAGGCATATGGCTACACCTTC. As protein: CSVAWGQAYGYTF.

The chain carries TRBV6-5 and TRBJ2-3; 7 bases match TRBD1. CDR3 size: 14 residues. V was clipped by 5 bases and J by 2 bases; unmatched bases: 4. Germline V lookup: CDR1 MNHEY, CDR2 SVGAGI. CDR3 loop: CASSRDSYTDTQYF. In DNA, the CDR3 is TGTGCCAGCAGTCGGGACAGCTACACAGATACGCAGTATTTT.

The chain is built from TRBV30 and TRBJ1-1; unclear D gene. This CDR3 comprises 11 residues. Germline assignment: CDR1 GTSNPN and CDR2 SVGIG (reference sequence). The V end was cut by 4 bases, the J end by 2 bases, with 5 bases between. In DNA form, the CDR3 reads TGTGCCTGGACGACAAACACTGAAGCTTTCTTT. It yields the protein CAWTTNTEAFF.

The genes are TRBV5-4 and TRBJ2-1; D is undetermined. Germline assignment: CDR1 SGHNT and CDR2 YYREEE (reference sequence). V was clipped by 3 bases and J by 5 bases, with 6 bases between them. The CDR3 is 12 residues long. The CDR3 DNA reads TGTGCCAGCAGCTCAGAGAACAATGAGCAGTTCTTC. Translated: CASSSENNEQFF.

V and J are TRBV6-2 or TRBV6-3 and TRBJ2-1; 15 bases are a match to TRBD2. The germline gives CDR1 MNHEY, CDR2 SVGEGT. With V trimmed by 3 bases and J by 8 bases, 14 bases remained unmatched. The CDR3 is 19 residues long. CDR3: CASSYPGGLAGGRGDEQFF. The DNA of the CDR3 is TGTGCCAGCAGTTATCCCGGCGGACTAGCGGGGGGGCGAGGGGATGAGCAGTTCTTC.

CDR3 sequence (DNA): TGTGCCAGTAGTGCTCGGGCCAAGAACACTGAAGCTTTCTTT. This gives the protein CASSARAKNTEAFF. The chain is built from TRBV19 and TRBJ1-1; D is unclear. The CDR3 covers 14 residues. V gave up 5 bases and J gave up 1 base, with 11 bases separating them. The germline V gene has CDR1 LNHDA and CDR2 SQIVND (reference sequence).

The rearrangement uses TRBV7-7 and TRBJ2-1; D uncertain. Trimming removed 2 bases from V and 7 bases from J, with 15 bases in between. This CDR3 spans 15 amino acids. Germline V gene sequence: CDR1 SSHAT, CDR2 FNYEAQ (reference sequence). DNA of the CDR3: TGTGCCAGCAGCTTAATCCGTTATGGGCGGAATGAGCAGTTCTTC. As protein: CASSLIRYGRNEQFF.

The chain is built from TRBV7-8 and TRBJ1-5; a possible D gene is TRBD1 (6 bases). Germline V CDR1 and CDR2: SGHVS, FQNEAQ. Trimming cost V 5 bases and J 5 bases, with 19 bases left between them. CDR3 length: 16 residues. The DNA of the CDR3 is TGTGCCAGCAGCCGAGCGGGGGAGGGGGGATATCAGCCCCAGCATTTT. This encodes CASSRAGEGGYQPQHF.

The chain employs TRBV4-1 and TRBJ1-2, with D maybe TRBD1 (5 bases). The CDR3 contains 15 residues. CDR1 is MGHRA, CDR2 YSYEKL, per germline. Trimming removed 0 bases at V and 3 bases at J, with 11 bases between. The CDR3 region has the DNA TGCGCCAGCAGCCAAGAAATGGCACAGGACTATGGCTACACCTTC. This gives the protein CASSQEMAQDYGYTF.

The J gene is TRBJ1-2, the V gene TRBV30; 7 bases match TRBD1. The CDR3 totals 14 residues. V trimming: 1 base; J trimming: 6 bases; junction bases outside the gene matches: 8. CDR1 is GTSNPN, CDR2 SVGIG, per germline (reference sequence). The CDR3 loop is CAWSGSTGTDGYTF. For the CDR3, the DNA is TGTGCCTGGAGTGGAAGCACGGGGACAGATGGCTACACCTTC. The variable domain in full, completed from reference TRBV30 and TRBJ1-2, reads SQTIHQWPATLVQPVGSPLSLECTVEGTSNPNLYWYRQAAGRGLQLLFYSVGIGQISSEVPQNLSASRPQDRQFILSSKKLLLSDSGFYLCAWSGSTGTDGYTFGSGTRLTVV.

This clone was seen just once. The chain recombines TRBV6-1 with TRBJ1-5; D not resolved. Deletions cut 1 base from V and 5 bases from J, with 12 bases between. CDR1 is MNHNS and CDR2 is SASEGT in the germline V gene. CDR3 length: 15 residues. The CDR3 sequence: CASSEGARAYQPQHF. CDR3 DNA: TGTGCCAGCAGTGAAGGCGCAAGAGCCTATCAGCCCCAGCATTTT.

J is TRBJ2-5 and V is TRBV30; 10 nucleotides agree with TRBD1. The CDR3 is 15 residues long. Trimming removed 1 base from V and 1 base from J; junction bases left unmatched: 3. Germline V gives CDR1 GTSNPN, CDR2 SVGIG (reference sequence). The CDR3 DNA is TGTGCCTGGAGTGAGGACAGGGGGAGCCAAGAGACCCAGTACTTC. It codes for CAWSEDRGSQETQYF.

This clone appeared once. This chain uses TRBV18 with TRBJ1-1, with no clear D. The ends were cut back, 2 bases at V and 0 bases at J, with 13 bases in the middle. The V gene's germline CDR1 is KGHSH and CDR2 LQKENI. The CDR3 has 16 amino acids. The CDR3 bases are TGTGCCAGCTCACCATATGGGGAAGAAATGAACACTGAAGCTTTCTTT. Protein sequence: CASSPYGEEMNTEAFF.

The chain is built from TRBV11-2 and TRBJ1-1; D remains ambiguous. In germline, CDR1 is SGHAT, CDR2 FQNNGV. The CDR3 runs 12 residues. Deletions cut 5 bases from V and 4 bases from J, with 8 bases between. The CDR3, as DNA: TGTGCCAGCAGCCGCCATGGCACTGAAGCTTTCTTT. As protein: CASSRHGTEAFF. Full variable domain (rest looked up from reference TRBV11-2 and TRBJ1-1): EAGVAQSPRYKIIEKRQSVAFWCNPISGHATLYWYQQILGQGPKLLIQFQNNGVVDDSQLPKDRFSAERLKGVDSTLKIQPAKLEDSAVYLCASSRHGTEAFFGQGTRLTVV.

The V gene is TRBV7-9, the J gene TRBJ2-2; D perhaps matches TRBD1 (6 bases). The V and J ends lost 6 bases and 4 bases respectively, with 18 bases between them. Germline CDR1 SEHNR, CDR2 FQNEAQ (reference sequence). The CDR3 has 16 residues. The CDR3 reads CASSPRGFGTTGELFF. CDR3 DNA: TGTGCCAGCAGTCCCAGGGGATTTGGGACCACCGGGGAGCTGTTTTTT.

The chain links TRBV4-3 to TRBJ1-6; weak D call: TRBD1 (6 bases). CDR3 length: 16 amino acids. The V and J ends lost 0 bases and 7 bases respectively, with 13 bases between them. Germline CDR1 reads LGHNA; CDR2 reads YSLEER. The CDR3 DNA is TGCGCCAGCAGCCAAGAGTTGGGGGGCGGGAATTCACCCCTCCACTTT. Translated: CASSQELGGGNSPLHF.

The J gene is TRBJ1-1, the V gene TRBV5-1, with D perhaps TRBD1 (5 bases). The CDR3 runs to 14 residues. CDR1 and CDR2 (germline): SGHRS, YFSETQ. V was trimmed by 4 bases and J by 4 bases, leaving 14 bases between them. The CDR3 DNA is TGCGCCAGCAGCCTGCAGGGAGTAGGCACTGAAGCTTTCTTT. Amino acids: CASSLQGVGTEAFF.

This chain joins TRBV6-5 and TRBJ1-5, with 9 nucleotides matching TRBD1. The CDR3 covers 14 residues. Germline CDR1 is MNHEY and CDR2 is SVGAGI. The trim removed 8 bases at V and 2 bases at J, leaving 4 bases unmatched. CDR3: CASLRTGGNQPQHF. DNA for the CDR3: TGTGCCAGCCTAAGGACAGGGGGCAATCAGCCCCAGCATTTT.

The chain combines TRBV6-5 with TRBJ1-2, with a tentative D call TRBD1 (6 bases). Germline V gene data show CDR1 as MNHEY and CDR2 as SVGAGI. The CDR3 has 13 amino acids. The ends were cut back, 5 bases at V and 6 bases at J, with 13 bases in the middle. For the CDR3, the DNA is TGTGCCAGCAGTCTTACAGGGTCTCATGGCTACACCTTC. Encoded protein: CASSLTGSHGYTF.

V usage is TRBV24-1 and J usage is TRBJ1-5; no clear D gene. Germline V gene data show CDR1 as KGHDR and CDR2 as SFDVKD. The CDR3 contains 13 residues. With 5 bases removed from V and 0 bases from J, the gap between germline ends came to 4 bases. The CDR3 is CATSGSSNQPQHF. CDR3 DNA: TGTGCCACCAGTGGAAGTAGCAATCAGCCCCAGCATTTT.

V gene TRBV12-2 combines with J gene TRBJ2-2. TRBV12-2 is recorded as a pseudogene. The CDR3 loop spans 16 amino acids. The CDR3 sequence: CASRLVAGQATGELFF. CDR3 bases: TGTGCAAGTCGCTTAGTAGCTGGCCAGGCCACCGGGGAGCTGTTTTTT.

This clone was observed once. The DNA for the CDR3 is TGTGCCAGCAGTTCGGGGGCTTATGGCTACACCTTC. It is translated as CASSSGAYGYTF. The chain is built from TRBV27 and TRBJ1-2; TRBD1 is a possible D gene (6 bases). Trimming shortened V by 4 bases and J by 5 bases, and 8 bases separated the two germline ends. Looked up from germline, CDR1 is MNHEY and CDR2 is SMNVEV (reference sequence). This CDR3 contains 12 residues.

The chain combines TRBV19 with TRBJ1-1; 10 bases agree with TRBD1. V shed 8 bases and J 3 bases; nucleotides not matched to a gene: 9. This CDR3 has 15 residues. CDR1 and CDR2 (germline): LNHDA, SQIVND (reference sequence). The CDR3 sequence: CASLPSGTGDTEAFF. DNA of the CDR3: TGTGCCAGTCTTCCTTCCGGGACAGGGGACACTGAAGCTTTCTTT.

The chain links TRBV27 to TRBJ1-1, with a tentative D call TRBD1 (5 bases). Trimming cost V 6 bases and J 3 bases, with 17 bases left between them. Per the germline V gene, CDR1 is MNHEY and CDR2 is SMNVEV (reference sequence). The CDR3 is made up of 15 amino acids. This CDR3 reads CASRGSRRGDTEAFF. CDR3 DNA: TGTGCCAGCAGGGGGTCCCGCCGGGGGGACACTGAAGCTTTCTTT.

This rearrangement joins TRBV11-3 to TRBJ2-4; TRBD2 is a possible D gene (6 bases). The germline gives CDR1 SGHNT, CDR2 YENEEA. V shed 5 bases and J shed 1 base, with 18 bases lying between them. The CDR3 loop spans 17 amino acids. CDR3 DNA sequence: TGTGCCAGCAGCCCAGGAGCGGAAGGGAGGGCCAAAAACATTCAGTACTTC. It encodes CASSPGAEGRAKNIQYF.

This clone was seen just once. The same CDR3 is also encoded by other DNA sequences in this sample. V usage is TRBV18 and J usage is TRBJ1-2, with 7 positions matching TRBD1. V lost 3 bases, J lost 3 bases, and 1 base stayed unmatched. The V gene's germline CDR1 is KGHSH and CDR2 LQKENI. This CDR3 region has 13 residues. CDR3 protein: CASSPQGDYGYTF. The CDR3 DNA reads as TGTGCCAGCTCACCCCAGGGGGACTATGGCTACACCTTC.

The chain is built from TRBV7-2 and TRBJ1-2, with D unclear. The CDR3 spans 13 residues. The germline V and J ends were trimmed by 1 base and 2 bases, with 5 bases remaining between them. CDR1 and CDR2 from the germline V gene are SGHTA and FQGNSA. The CDR3 bases are TGTGCCAGCAGCTTAGGGCGAAACTATGGCTACACCTTC. It is translated as CASSLGRNYGYTF.